This entry concerns a single T cell receptor beta chain. Its cognate antigen is unknown. Every participating donor gave one draw, a heparinised blood sample averaging about 100 mL. This record belongs to a study of beta chain features in type 1 diabetes. Study in general: The patients were much like the healthy donors in age, gender and cell yields. Study observations and caveats: Shortening of TCRB CDR3s, moderate but significant, appeared in all four CD4+ subsets of Type 1 diabetes patients.

The investigators reverse transcribed all of the isolated RNA, so they sequenced expressed TCRB transcripts. Sequencing was performed with immunoSEQ multiplex PCR; in TCRdb, only in-frame clones are kept and a portion is missing. The sample lists under 900,000 clones, 15% to 20% occurring once. Germline V gene data show CDR1 as SEHNR and CDR2 as FQNEAQ (reference sequence). Trimming took 2 bases from V and 3 from J; bases not matched to a gene: 3. The CDR3 contains 15 residues. Sequenced input: naive CD4+ T cells from blood. The V call is TRBV7-9, the J call TRBJ2-5, with 10 nucleotides matching TRBD1. The TCR comes from a woman aged 18-30 years in good health. This chain's CDR3 is CASSLLGTGEETQYF. In DNA form, the CDR3 reads TGTGCCAGCAGCTTATTAGGGACAGGGGAAGAGACCCAGTACTTC.